These 21 T cell receptor beta chains came from one sample sequenced in a study of T-cell reconstitution after alpha-beta-depleted transplantation in children. Preparing the TCRbeta library involved the use of unique molecular identifiers. TCRdb processed the PCR reads anew with MiXCR; each CDR3 protein has one entry. Here the sample spans about 1,000,000 distinct CDR3 sequences, about 30% being singletons. Sequences were derived from PBMCs, mostly from graft donor cells, sampled 360 days after TCRalphabeta/CD19-depleted stem cell transplant. All receptors derive from a boy younger than two who had a stem cell transplant for SCID, so the T cells may come from the graft donor.

V is TRBV28 and J is TRBJ2-4; possible D gene TRBD1, 5 bases. V was pared by 2 bases and J by 1 base, with 9 bases between. CDR3 length: 15 amino acids. Germline V gene sequence: CDR1 MDHEN, CDR2 SYDVKM. The CDR3 protein is CASSLDRPAKNIQYF. The CDR3 nucleotides read TGTGCCAGCAGTTTAGACAGACCCGCCAAAAACATTCAGTACTTC.

The gene calls are TRBV20-1 and TRBJ1-1, with 9 bases aligning to TRBD1. The V and J ends lost 4 bases and 5 bases, in that order; junction bases with no gene match: 11. CDR1 and CDR2 (germline): DFQATT, SNEGSKA (reference sequence). The CDR3 loop spans 15 amino acids. The CDR3 region has the DNA TGCAGTGCTAAGGGGACAGGGAAGGGGGGAACTGAAGCTTTCTTT. It encodes CSAKGTGKGGTEAFF.

This clonotype was counted ten times or more. The chain employs TRBV12-3 or TRBV12-4 and TRBJ2-4; maybe TRBD2 (5 bases). This CDR3 is built from 11 residues. V was clipped by 2 bases and J by 11 bases, with 7 bases between them. CDR3 amino acids: CASSLTGVQYF. The CDR3, as DNA: TGTGCCAGCAGTTTAACCGGGGTTCAGTACTTC.

The gene calls are TRBV9 and TRBJ2-7; D possibly corresponds to TRBD2 (7 bases). Germline V gives CDR1 SGDLS, CDR2 YYNGEE. CDR3 length: 12 amino acids. The V gene lost 2 bases and the J gene lost 7 bases, with 10 bases spanning the gap. The CDR3 protein is CASSVGGREQYF. DNA of the CDR3: TGTGCCAGCAGCGTGGGGGGGCGGGAGCAGTACTTC.

This clonotype has just a few counts. The chain recombines TRBV7-3 with TRBJ2-3, with 11 bases aligning to TRBD2. Trimming at V came to 5 bases and at J to 5 bases, leaving 9 bases not matched to a gene. The CDR3 runs 16 residues. Per germline, CDR1 SGHTA and CDR2 FQGTGA. CDR3 sequence: CASSPGVAGGVDTQYF. As DNA, the CDR3 is TGTGCCAGCAGCCCCGGGGTAGCGGGGGGGGTAGATACGCAGTATTTT.

The chain joins TRBV7-9 to TRBJ2-7; D is undetermined. This CDR3 is 12 amino acids long. In germline, CDR1 is SEHNR, CDR2 FQNEAQ (reference sequence). Trimming removed 2 bases from V and 7 bases from J, with 9 bases in between. CDR3: CASSLWSKEQYF. The CDR3 nucleotides read TGTGCCAGCAGCTTATGGTCGAAGGAGCAGTACTTC.

This clonotype was recorded a few times. V is TRBV5-6 and J is TRBJ2-5, with 7 bases that match TRBD1. The V gene end was trimmed by 1 base and the J gene end by 5 bases; junction bases not matched to a gene: 20. This CDR3 has 19 amino acids. Germline lookup yields CDR1 SGHDT and CDR2 YYEEEE. The CDR3 nucleotides are TGTGCCAGCAGCTTGCAGGGGCCCGGGACAGCCACTATCGTGGAGACCCAGTACTTC. Amino acids: CASSLQGPGTATIVETQYF.

A few counts support this clonotype. The V and J genes are TRBV12-3 or TRBV12-4 and TRBJ2-2; 11 bases are a match to TRBD2. The CDR3 is 16 residues long. Trimming took 6 bases from V and 2 from J; bases not matched to a gene: 5. The CDR3 nucleotides read TGTGCCAGCAGCCCTACTAGCGGGGGAAACACCGGGGAGCTGTTTTTT. Protein product: CASSPTSGGNTGELFF.

The genes are TRBV6-2 or TRBV6-3 and TRBJ2-3; D perhaps matches TRBD1 (5 bases). This CDR3 is built from 14 residues. V gave up 6 bases and J gave up 2 bases, with 12 bases separating them. From germline, CDR1 is MNHEY and CDR2 SVGEGT. The DNA of the CDR3 is TGTGCCAGCAGACTCCAGGGCTACACAGATACGCAGTATTTT. As protein: CASRLQGYTDTQYF.

This rearrangement joins TRBV12-3 or TRBV12-4 to TRBJ2-3, with unresolved D. The length of the CDR3 is 13 residues. V was shortened by 4 bases and J by 6 bases, with 11 bases between the two germline ends. CDR3 amino acids: CASSSVDRDTQYF. CDR3 DNA: TGTGCCAGCAGTTCAGTAGATCGGGATACGCAGTATTTT.

The V and J genes are TRBV6-1 and TRBJ1-2; unclear D gene. This CDR3 comprises 12 residues. V was pared by 6 bases and J by 7 bases, with 12 bases between. Germline V gene lookup returns CDR1 MNHNS and CDR2 SASEGT. Written as DNA, the CDR3 is TGTGCCAGCAGCCCCCAGATTGGTGGCTACACCTTC. This codes for CASSPQIGGYTF.

Ten or more counts support this clonotype. The genes are TRBV4-3 and TRBJ2-1, with a possible D match to TRBD1 (6 bases). V was trimmed by 4 bases and J by 5 bases, leaving 21 bases between them. The CDR3 has 17 residues. Germline CDR1 reads LGHNA; CDR2 reads YSLEER. The chain's CDR3 is CASSRGPNRELNNEQFF. Written as DNA, the CDR3 is TGCGCCAGCAGCCGGGGGCCGAACAGGGAACTGAACAATGAGCAGTTCTTC.

The chain recombines TRBV12-3 or TRBV12-4 with TRBJ1-4, with D hard to call. This CDR3 spans 15 amino acids. The germline V and J ends were trimmed by 5 bases and 7 bases, with 17 bases remaining between them. CDR3 sequence: CASSLYTLPSEKLFF. The CDR3 coding sequence is TGTGCCAGCAGTCTCTACACTCTACCGAGTGAAAAACTGTTTTTT.

This clonotype appeared a few times. The chain uses TRBV25-1 and TRBJ2-2; 8 bases map to TRBD1. This CDR3 has 14 residues. Germline V gene lookup returns CDR1 MGHDK and CDR2 SYGVNS. Germline trimming cut 4 bases from V and 6 bases from J; bases unmatched to any gene: 4. CDR3 residues: CASSATGVAGELFF. The DNA for the CDR3 is TGTGCCAGCAGTGCGACAGGGGTGGCCGGGGAGCTGTTTTTT.

The rearrangement links TRBV28 to TRBJ2-3, with D uncertain. Trimming removed 6 bases at V and 4 bases at J, with 20 bases between. The CDR3 is 16 residues long. Germline values: CDR1 MDHEN, CDR2 SYDVKM. CDR3 protein: CASSLGRPLNSDTQYF. CDR3 in DNA: TGTGCCAGCAGCCTAGGAAGGCCCCTAAATTCAGATACGCAGTATTTT.

The chain uses TRBV5-5 and TRBJ2-6; no clear D gene. This CDR3 has 14 residues. Between the trimmed V and J ends, which lost 5 bases and 0 bases, there was a span of 6 bases. Germline V lookup: CDR1 SGHKS, CDR2 YYEKEE (reference sequence). The CDR3 region is CASRLNSGANVLTF. CDR3 nucleotides: TGTGCCAGCAGACTGAACTCTGGGGCCAACGTCCTGACTTTC.

The genes are TRBV20-1 and TRBJ2-7; 9 nucleotides match TRBD2. Germline lookup yields CDR1 DFQATT and CDR2 SNEGSKA (reference sequence). The J segment lost 3 bases and the V segment lost 5 bases, leaving 8 bases of the junction unmatched. The CDR3 contains 14 residues. CDR3 region: CSAQSGGPGYEQYF. DNA of the CDR3: TGCAGTGCTCAGAGCGGGGGGCCCGGCTACGAGCAGTACTTC.

This clonotype was counted at least ten times. The chain carries TRBV20-1 and TRBJ1-1, with a possible D match to TRBD1 (6 bases). The CDR3 loop spans 15 amino acids. Germline V gene lookup returns CDR1 DFQATT and CDR2 SNEGSKA (reference sequence). V was cut by 6 bases and J by 0 bases, with 17 bases left in between. The CDR3 here is CSAPGNREMNTEAFF. The CDR3 coding sequence is TGCAGTGCGCCAGGGAACAGGGAAATGAACACTGAAGCTTTCTTT.

The chain employs TRBV19 and TRBJ2-3; D gene unclear. Germline values: CDR1 LNHDA, CDR2 SQIVND (reference sequence). The V end lost 5 bases, the J end lost 1 base, and 13 bases lay between the germline ends. The CDR3 loop spans 15 amino acids. CDR3 loop: CASSPGPKRTDTQYF. The CDR3 DNA is TGTGCCAGTAGTCCCGGGCCAAAACGCACAGATACGCAGTATTTT.

V is TRBV25-1 and J is TRBJ2-5; D is perhaps TRBD1 (5 bases). This CDR3 is built from 12 residues. In germline, CDR1 is MGHDK, CDR2 SYGVNS. Trimming stripped 5 bases from V and 7 bases from J, with 11 bases between. The CDR3 protein is CASSRPGLTQYF. The CDR3 DNA reads TGTGCCAGCAGTAGGCCAGGGTTGACCCAGTACTTC.

The chain combines TRBV2 with TRBJ2-7; TRBD1 might be the D (6 bases). Trimming took off 6 bases at V and 5 bases at J, with 11 bases between the two ends. From germline, CDR1 is SNHLY and CDR2 FYNNEI. The CDR3 covers 12 residues. The CDR3 reads CASRDRTHEQYF. The CDR3 DNA sequence: TGTGCCAGCAGAGACAGGACCCACGAGCAGTACTTC. Variable domain in full (rest from reference TRBV2 and TRBJ2-7): EPEVTQTPSHQVTQMGQEVILRCVPISNHLYFYWYRQILGQKVEFLVSFYNNEISEKSEIFDDQFSVERPDGSNFTLKIRSTKLEDSAMYFCASRDRTHEQYFGPGTRLTVT.